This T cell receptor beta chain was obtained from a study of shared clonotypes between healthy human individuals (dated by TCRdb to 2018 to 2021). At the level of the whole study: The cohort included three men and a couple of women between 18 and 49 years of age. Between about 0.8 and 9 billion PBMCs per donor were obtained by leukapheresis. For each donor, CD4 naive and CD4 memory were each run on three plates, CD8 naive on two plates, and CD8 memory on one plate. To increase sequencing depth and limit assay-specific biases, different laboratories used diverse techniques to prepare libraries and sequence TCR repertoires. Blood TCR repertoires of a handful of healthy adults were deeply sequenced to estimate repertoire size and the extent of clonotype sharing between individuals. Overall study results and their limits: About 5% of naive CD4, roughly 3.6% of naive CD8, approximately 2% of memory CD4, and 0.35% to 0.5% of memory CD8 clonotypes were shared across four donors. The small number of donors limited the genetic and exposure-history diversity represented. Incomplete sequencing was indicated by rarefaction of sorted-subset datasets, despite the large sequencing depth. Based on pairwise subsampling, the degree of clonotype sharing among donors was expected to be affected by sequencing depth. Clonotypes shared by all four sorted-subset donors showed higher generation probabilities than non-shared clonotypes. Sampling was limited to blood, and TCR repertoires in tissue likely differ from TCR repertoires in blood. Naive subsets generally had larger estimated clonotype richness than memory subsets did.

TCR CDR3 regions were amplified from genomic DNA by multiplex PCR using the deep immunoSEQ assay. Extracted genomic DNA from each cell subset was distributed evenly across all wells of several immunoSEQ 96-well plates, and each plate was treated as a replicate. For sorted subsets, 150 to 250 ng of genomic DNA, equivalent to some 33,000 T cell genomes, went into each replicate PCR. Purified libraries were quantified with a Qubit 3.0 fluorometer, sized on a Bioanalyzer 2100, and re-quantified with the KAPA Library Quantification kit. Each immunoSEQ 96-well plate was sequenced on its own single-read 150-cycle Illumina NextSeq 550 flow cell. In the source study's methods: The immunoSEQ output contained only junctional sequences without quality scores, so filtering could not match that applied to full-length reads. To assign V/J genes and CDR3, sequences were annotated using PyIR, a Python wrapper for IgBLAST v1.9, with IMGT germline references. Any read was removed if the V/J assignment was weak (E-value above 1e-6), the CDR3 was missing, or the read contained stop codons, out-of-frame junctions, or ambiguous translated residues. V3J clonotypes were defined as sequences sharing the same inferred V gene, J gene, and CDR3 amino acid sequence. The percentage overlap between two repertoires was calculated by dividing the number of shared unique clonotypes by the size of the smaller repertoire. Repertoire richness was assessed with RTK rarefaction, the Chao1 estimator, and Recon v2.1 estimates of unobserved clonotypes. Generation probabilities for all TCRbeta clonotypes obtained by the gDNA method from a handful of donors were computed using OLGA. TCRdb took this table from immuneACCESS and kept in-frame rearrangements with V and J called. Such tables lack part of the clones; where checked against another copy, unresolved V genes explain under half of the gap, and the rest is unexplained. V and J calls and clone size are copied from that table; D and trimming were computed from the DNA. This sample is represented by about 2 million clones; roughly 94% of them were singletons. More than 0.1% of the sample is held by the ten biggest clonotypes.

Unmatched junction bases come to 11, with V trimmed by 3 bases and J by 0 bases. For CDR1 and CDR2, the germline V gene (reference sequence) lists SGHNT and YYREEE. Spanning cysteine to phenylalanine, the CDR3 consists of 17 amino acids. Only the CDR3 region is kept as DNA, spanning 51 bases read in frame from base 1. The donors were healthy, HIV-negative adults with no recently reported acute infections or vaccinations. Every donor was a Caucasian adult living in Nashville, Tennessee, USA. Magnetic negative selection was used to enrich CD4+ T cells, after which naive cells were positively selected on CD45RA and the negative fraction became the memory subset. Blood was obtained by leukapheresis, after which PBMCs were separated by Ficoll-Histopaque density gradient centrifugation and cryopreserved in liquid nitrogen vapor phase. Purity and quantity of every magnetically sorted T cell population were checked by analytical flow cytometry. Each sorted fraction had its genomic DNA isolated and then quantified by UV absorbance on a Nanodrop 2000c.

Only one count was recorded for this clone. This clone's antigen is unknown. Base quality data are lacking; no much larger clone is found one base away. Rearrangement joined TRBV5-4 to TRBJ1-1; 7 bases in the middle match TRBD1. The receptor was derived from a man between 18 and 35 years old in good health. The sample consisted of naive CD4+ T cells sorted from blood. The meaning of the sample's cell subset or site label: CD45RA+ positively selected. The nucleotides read TGTGCCAGCAGCTCAGGGGGGGGCCAAAAGATGAACACTGAAGCTTTCTTT. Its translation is CASSSGGGQKMNTEAFF.